This T cell receptor (beta chain) derives from a study of shared clonotypes between healthy human individuals. The CDR3 covers 13 residues. Germline V gene sequence: CDR1 MNHEY, CDR2 SVGAGI. Trimming took off 0 bases at V and 8 bases at J, with 10 bases between the two ends. Concerning this clone: Other DNA sequences of this sample code for an identical CDR3.

Naive CD8 isolation took CD45RO-negative cells positively selected for CCR7 and excluded terminally differentiated effector memory CD45RA+ cells. Clones were read by immunoSEQ multiplex PCR, and TCRdb kept only the in-frame ones, dropping some. This table has about 2 million clones, approximately 94% appearing once. Specimen: naive CD8+ T cells sorted from blood. This rearrangement joins TRBV6-5 to TRBJ1-2; D may be TRBD1 (5 bases). This sequence originates from a man aged 18 to 30 in good health. CDR3 amino acids: CASSYSSGAGYTF. The CDR3 DNA reads TGTGCCAGCAGTTACTCGTCCGGGGCCGGCTACACCTTC.